This T cell receptor (beta chain) was found in a study of OX40 agonist ivuxolimab in advanced cancers. Study information: Intravenous ivuxolimab was administered to patients every 2 weeks at 0.01 to 10 mg/kg. The dose-escalation cohort was just under 85% male, with a mean age of about 56 years, ranging about 23 to 79. Findings and caveats of the study: At 0.1 to 3.0 mg/kg and by week 6, CD4+ and CD8+ T cells in the blood had expanded clonally.

Germline V gene sequence: CDR1 WSHSY, CDR2 SAAADI. The CDR3 length is 18 residues. V dropped 4 bases and J dropped 0; count of bases not matched to a gene: 7. Patients had blood sampled at baseline and again on cycle 4 day 1 and cycle 7 day 1. The data were produced by immunoSEQ multiplex PCR, yet TCRdb's version contains in-frame clones alone and is incomplete. The repertoire holds some 54,000 clones, with around three quarters as singletons. This clone has a handful of counts. Antigen unknown. Sequencing used CD4+ or CD8+ T cells sorted from blood, obtained in a trial of the OX40 agonist ivuxolimab. V gene TRBV10-2 combines with J gene TRBJ2-4; TRBD1 matches at 12 bases. The clonotype comes from an adult with an advanced solid tumor such as melanoma, head and neck, liver or kidney cancer. The CDR3 spells CASSAGTGGFSAKNIQYF. In DNA form, the CDR3 reads TGCGCCAGCAGTGCCGGGACAGGGGGCTTTTCAGCCAAAAACATTCAGTACTTC.